The 10 T cell receptor beta chains listed next were all sequenced from one sample in a study of T cell responses to AZD1222 COVID-19 vaccine. Profiling relied on immunoSEQ multiplex PCR, and the TCRdb table lists in-frame clones only, not all of them. The sample consists of 150,000 to 200,000 clones, 90% of them appearing once. The sequenced sample was peripheral blood, obtained 28 days after the second AZD1222 dose. These receptors originate from an adult who received the AZD1222 COVID-19 vaccine.

J is TRBJ2-3 and V is TRBV4-1; possibly TRBD1 or TRBD2 for D (5 bases each). This CDR3 spans 15 amino acids. V lost 3 bases, J lost 6 bases, and 16 bases lay in between. In germline, CDR1 is MGHRA, CDR2 YSYEKL. The CDR3 DNA sequence: TGCGCCAGCAGCCAGGGGGTCCTCTCTAGCGATACGCAGTATTTT. It specifies CASSQGVLSSDTQYF.

The chain joins TRBV15 to TRBJ1-4, with a possible D match to TRBD1 (5 bases). The V end lost 0 bases, the J end lost 3 bases, and 14 bases lay between the germline ends. Germline assignment: CDR1 LNHNV and CDR2 YYDKDF (reference sequence). This CDR3 contains 17 residues. CDR3 bases: TGTGCCACCAGCAGAGATCCGAACGGGGGACCTAATGAAAAACTGTTTTTT. It translates to CATSRDPNGGPNEKLFF.

The rearrangement uses TRBV11-1 and TRBJ2-2, with D possibly being TRBD2 (5 bases). CDR3 length: 14 amino acids. Germline V CDR1 and CDR2: SGHAT, FQDESV (reference sequence). The V end lost 6 bases, the J end lost 2 bases, and 10 bases lay between the germline ends. CDR3 coding DNA: TGTGCCAGCAGTAGAGGGAGTAACACCGGGGAGCTGTTTTTT. Amino acid sequence: CASSRGSNTGELFF.

The rearrangement uses TRBV7-2 and TRBJ2-7, with D possibly TRBD1 on 5 matching bases. The CDR3 has 16 residues. From germline, CDR1 is SGHTA and CDR2 FQGNSA. With 0 bases removed from V and 8 bases from J, the gap between germline ends came to 20 bases. The CDR3 nucleotides are TGTGCCAGCAGCTTAGCGTCCCCAGGGAACCTAGTGAAGCAGTACTTC. Encoded protein: CASSLASPGNLVKQYF.

The V and J genes are TRBV19 and TRBJ1-2; 7 bases line up with TRBD1. The V segment lost 7 bases and the J segment 5 bases; nucleotides outside the gene matches: 7. Germline CDR1 and CDR2: LNHDA and SQIVND (reference sequence). The CDR3 spans 13 residues. The CDR3 sequence is CASTNDREYGYTF. CDR3 nucleotide sequence: TGTGCCAGTACCAATGACAGGGAGTATGGCTACACCTTC.

The chain joins TRBV7-3 to TRBJ2-1, with 10 nucleotides matching TRBD2. Germline V lookup: CDR1 SGHTA, CDR2 FQGTGA. V lost 6 bases and J lost 6; bases outside the gene matches: 11. This CDR3 comprises 16 residues. Here the CDR3 reads CASSSTRSGRGNEQFF. The CDR3 DNA follows: TGTGCCAGCAGTTCCACCAGAAGCGGGAGGGGCAATGAGCAGTTCTTC.

The chain carries TRBV2 and TRBJ2-5; 13 positions match TRBD2. CDR1 and CDR2 from the germline V gene are SNHLY and FYNNEI. The CDR3 consists of 17 residues. V was pared by 4 bases and J by 1 base, with 6 bases of the junction left unmatched. The DNA for the CDR3 is TGTGCCAGCAGTGTGACTAGCGGGGGGCCGATCCAAGAGACCCAGTACTTC. Translation: CASSVTSGGPIQETQYF.

The V call is TRBV28, the J call TRBJ1-2; 7 nucleotides agree with TRBD1. The CDR3 extends over 12 amino acids. V was pared by 6 bases and J by 8 bases, with 6 bases of the junction left unmatched. The germline V gene has CDR1 MDHEN and CDR2 SYDVKM. The CDR3 protein is CASRTGRSGYTF. Written as DNA, the CDR3 is TGTGCCAGCAGGACAGGGAGGAGCGGCTACACCTTC.

The chain employs TRBV5-1 and TRBJ1-2; 8 bases agree with TRBD1. Losses at the gene ends were 6 bases for V and 2 bases for J; bases not matched to a gene: 6. The CDR3 runs to 14 residues. Germline values: CDR1 SGHRS, CDR2 YFSETQ. The CDR3 DNA reads as TGCGCCAGCACCCCAGGGGGCGCGAACTATGGCTACACCTTC. It codes for CASTPGGANYGYTF.

The chain is built from TRBV11-3 and TRBJ2-6; unclear D gene. CDR3 length: 13 residues. V gave up 6 bases and J gave up 0 bases, with 3 bases separating them. Germline V gene sequence: CDR1 SGHNT, CDR2 YENEEA. The CDR3: CASRPSGANVLTF. CDR3 in DNA: TGTGCCAGCAGGCCCTCTGGGGCCAACGTCCTGACTTTC.